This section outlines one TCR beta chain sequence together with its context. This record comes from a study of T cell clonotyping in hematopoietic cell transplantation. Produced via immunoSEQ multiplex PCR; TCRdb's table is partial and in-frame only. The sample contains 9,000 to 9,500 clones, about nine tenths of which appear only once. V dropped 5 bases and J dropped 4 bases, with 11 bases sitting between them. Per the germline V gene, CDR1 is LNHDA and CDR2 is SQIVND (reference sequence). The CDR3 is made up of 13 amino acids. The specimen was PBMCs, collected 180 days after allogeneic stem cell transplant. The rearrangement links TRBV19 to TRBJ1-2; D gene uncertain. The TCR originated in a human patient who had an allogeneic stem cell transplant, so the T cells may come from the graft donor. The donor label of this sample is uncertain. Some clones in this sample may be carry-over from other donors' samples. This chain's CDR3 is CASSPYRLYGYTF. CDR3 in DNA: TGTGCCAGTAGTCCCTACCGTCTCTATGGCTACACCTTC. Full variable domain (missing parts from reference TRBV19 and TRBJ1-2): DGGITQSPKYLFRKEGQNVTLSCEQNLNHDAMYWYRQDPGQGLRLIYYSQIVNDFQKGDIAEGYSVSREKKESFPLTVTSAQKNPTAFYLCASSPYRLYGYTFGSGTRLTVV.